This T cell receptor (beta chain) was identified in a study of CD8 T cells in ankylosing spondylitis. Making the TCR beta libraries involved quantitative 5'-RACE with molecular barcodes. TCRdb reanalysed the 5' RACE reads using MiXCR and keeps one entry per CDR3 protein. The table records roughly 700,000 distinct CDR3 sequences, around 17% of them present only once. Comments on this clonotype: Its antigen is not identified.

Findings and limits, study-wide: Clones linked with disease were CD8+ and fairly uncommon in the peripheral blood. Clones tied to disease were said to be significantly enriched in matched ankylosing spondylitis synovial fluid. Characteristic of ankylosing spondylitis blood, it appeared, was a TCR beta motif comprising eight highly homologous variants.

Germline CDR1 LGHDT, CDR2 YNNKEL (reference sequence). The ends lost 4 bases at V and 9 bases at J; junction bases unmatched: 11. This CDR3 spans 16 amino acids. The gene calls are TRBV3-1 and TRBJ2-1; 11 bases line up with TRBD2. The clonotype originates from a male donor with ankylosing spondylitis. The source material was blood, either unsorted or a sorted T cell fraction (not recorded which). The CDR3 sequence is CASSPLAGGPQSEQFF. CDR3 DNA: TGTGCCAGCAGCCCATTAGCGGGGGGGCCACAATCTGAGCAGTTCTTC.